This record covers a single T cell receptor (beta chain). The data stem from a study of blood T cell repertoires in COVID-19. Original data processing: Nucleated cell number was recorded as an estimate derived from reference gene primer amplification. Libraries were prepared by immunoSEQ multiplex PCR; TCRdb keeps only in-frame clonotypes and omits some of them. That table furnishes V, J and clone size, whereas the DNA furnished D and trimming. The profile shows 150,000 or so clones, roughly 85% of them singletons. From germline, CDR1 is LNHDA and CDR2 SQIVND (reference sequence). V shed 3 bases and J shed 0 bases, with 8 bases lying between them. CDR3 length: 14 amino acids. Living in 24 US areas, the participants were between roughly 18 and 89 years of age. Grouping used clinical history reported by participants in a survey and questionnaire.

Material for sequencing was PBMCs or T cells enriched from blood (not recorded which). The chain links TRBV19 to TRBJ1-1; D uncertain. The TCR was taken from a man aged 55 to 70 who had recovered from COVID-19. The CDR3 DNA sequence: TGTGCCAGTAGTATTCAGGTGGTGAACACTGAAGCTTTCTTT. Its protein product is CASSIQVVNTEAFF.